This TCR beta chain was sequenced during a study of HIV-infected children after antiretroviral therapy interruption. Study information: EBV and CMV exposure was recorded in most children. Findings and limits, study-wide: The Gini coefficient of naive CD4+ repertoires rose, returning to baseline by 3 years.

The TCR library was built from RNA with a 3' RACE protocol and unique molecular identifiers. One entry per CDR3 protein, called by TCRdb with MiXCR from the 3' RACE reads. The table shows about 46,000 distinct CDR3 sequences, with more than 3.5% occurring only once. Treatment: PENTA 11 planned treatment interruption arm or continuous ART arm. V lost 7 bases, J lost 6 bases, and 12 bases lay in between. The CDR3 is 11 amino acids. Germline lookup yields CDR1 DFQATT and CDR2 SNEGSKA (reference sequence). This clonotype was seen many times. Its antigen is undetermined. The source of this sequence is a pool of human donors with HIV. Material: CD45RA+ CD4+ T cells from PBMCs, pooled from several time points, obtained from a donor given antiretroviral therapy, either interrupted or continuous. The subset: naive CD4+ CD45RA+ CD45RO- T cells. The chain recombines TRBV20-1 with TRBJ1-2; D remains ambiguous. The CDR3 sequence: CSVPGIDGYTF. CDR3 coding DNA: TGCAGTGTTCCGGGGATCGATGGCTACACCTTC.